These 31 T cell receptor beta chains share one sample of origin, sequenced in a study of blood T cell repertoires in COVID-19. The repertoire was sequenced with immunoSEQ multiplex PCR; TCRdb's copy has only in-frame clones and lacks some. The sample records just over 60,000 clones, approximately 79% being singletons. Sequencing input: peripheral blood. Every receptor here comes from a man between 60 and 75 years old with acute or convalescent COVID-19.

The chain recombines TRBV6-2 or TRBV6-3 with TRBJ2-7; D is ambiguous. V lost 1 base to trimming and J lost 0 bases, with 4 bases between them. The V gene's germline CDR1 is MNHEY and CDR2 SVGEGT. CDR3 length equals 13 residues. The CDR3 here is CASSYLSSYEQYF. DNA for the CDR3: TGTGCCAGCAGTTACTTGAGCTCCTACGAGCAGTACTTC.

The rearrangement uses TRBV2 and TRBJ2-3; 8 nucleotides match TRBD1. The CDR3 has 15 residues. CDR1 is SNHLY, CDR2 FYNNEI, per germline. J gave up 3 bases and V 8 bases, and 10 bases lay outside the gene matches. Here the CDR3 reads CASQEQGVRTDTQYF. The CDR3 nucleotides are TGTGCCAGCCAAGAACAGGGGGTGCGGACAGATACGCAGTATTTT.

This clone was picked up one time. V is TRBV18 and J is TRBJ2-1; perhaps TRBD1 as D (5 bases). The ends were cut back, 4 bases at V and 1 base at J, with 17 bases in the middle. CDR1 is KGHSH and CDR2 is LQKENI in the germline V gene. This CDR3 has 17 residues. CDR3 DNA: TGTGCCAGCTCACGGGCAGGGCTGGAGACTTCCTACAATGAGCAGTTCTTC. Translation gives CASSRAGLETSYNEQFF.

The CDR3 region has the DNA TGTGCCTGGAGTGGGGACTCGCCTGCCAAAAACATTCAGTACTTC. Translated: CAWSGDSPAKNIQYF. The chain recombines TRBV30 with TRBJ2-4; the D gene is possibly TRBD2 (6 bases). CDR3 length: 15 residues. Germline V gene lookup returns CDR1 GTSNPN and CDR2 SVGIG (reference sequence). The V end lost 1 base, the J end lost 1 base, and 11 bases lay between the germline ends. The full variable domain, its missing parts supplied by reference TRBV30 and TRBJ2-4, is SQTIHQWPATLVQPVGSPLSLECTVEGTSNPNLYWYRQAAGRGLQLLFYSVGIGQISSEVPQNLSASRPQDRQFILSSKKLLLSDSGFYLCAWSGDSPAKNIQYFGAGTRLSVL.

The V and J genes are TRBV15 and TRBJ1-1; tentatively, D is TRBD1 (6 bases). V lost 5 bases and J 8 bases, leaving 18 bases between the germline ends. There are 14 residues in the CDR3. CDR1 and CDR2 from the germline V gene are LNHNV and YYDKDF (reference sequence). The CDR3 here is CATSQVLTGREAFF. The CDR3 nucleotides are TGTGCCACCAGCCAGGTCCTTACAGGGCGCGAAGCTTTCTTT.

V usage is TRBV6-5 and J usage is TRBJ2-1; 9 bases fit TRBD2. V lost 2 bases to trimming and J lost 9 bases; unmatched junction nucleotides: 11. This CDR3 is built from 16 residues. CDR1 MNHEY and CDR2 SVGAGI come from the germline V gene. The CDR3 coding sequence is TGTGCCAGCAGTTACGCCAGCGCGGGAGGGCCGGTTGAGCAGTTCTTC. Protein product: CASSYASAGGPVEQFF.

The CDR3 reads CASSFRGTNYEQYF. The CDR3 nucleotides are TGTGCCAGCAGCTTTCGCGGAACAAACTACGAGCAGTACTTC. The rearrangement joins TRBV7-8 to TRBJ2-7; no definite D call. With 3 bases removed from V and 3 bases from J, the gap between germline ends came to 12 bases. The CDR3 is 14 amino acids. Germline CDR1 is SGHVS and CDR2 is FQNEAQ.

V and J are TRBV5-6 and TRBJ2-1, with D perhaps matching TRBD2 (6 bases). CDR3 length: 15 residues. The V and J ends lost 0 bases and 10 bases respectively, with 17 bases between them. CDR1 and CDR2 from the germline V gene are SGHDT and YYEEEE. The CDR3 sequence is CASSLGVASGGEQFF. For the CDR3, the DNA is TGTGCCAGCAGCTTGGGAGTAGCGTCCGGGGGAGAGCAGTTCTTC.

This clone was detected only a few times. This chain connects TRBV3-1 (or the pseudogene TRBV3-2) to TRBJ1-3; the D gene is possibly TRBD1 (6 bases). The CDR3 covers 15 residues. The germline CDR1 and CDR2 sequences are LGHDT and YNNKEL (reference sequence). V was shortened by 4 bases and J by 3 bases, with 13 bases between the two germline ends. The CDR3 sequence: CASSPDRQVGNTIYF. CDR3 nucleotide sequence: TGTGCCAGCAGCCCGGACCGACAGGTTGGAAACACCATATATTTT.

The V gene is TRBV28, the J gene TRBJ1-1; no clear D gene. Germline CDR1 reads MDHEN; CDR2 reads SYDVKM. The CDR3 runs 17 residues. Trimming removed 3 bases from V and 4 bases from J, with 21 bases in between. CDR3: CASSFLSGSVRPTEAFF. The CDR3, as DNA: TGTGCCAGCAGTTTCTTGTCCGGAAGTGTGCGGCCCACTGAAGCTTTCTTT.

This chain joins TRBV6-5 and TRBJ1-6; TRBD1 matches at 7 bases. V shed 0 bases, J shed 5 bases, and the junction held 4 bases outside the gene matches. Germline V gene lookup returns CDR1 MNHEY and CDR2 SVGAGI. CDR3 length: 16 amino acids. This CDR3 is CASSYSGQRDNSPLHF. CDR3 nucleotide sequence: TGTGCCAGCAGTTACTCGGGACAGCGAGATAATTCACCCCTCCACTTT.

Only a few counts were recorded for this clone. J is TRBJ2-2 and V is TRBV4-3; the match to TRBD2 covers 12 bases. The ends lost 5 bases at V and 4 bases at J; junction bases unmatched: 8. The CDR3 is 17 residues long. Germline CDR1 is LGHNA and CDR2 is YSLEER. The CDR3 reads CASSYTVLAGGTGELFF. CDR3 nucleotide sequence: TGCGCCAGCAGCTATACCGTACTAGCGGGAGGCACCGGGGAGCTGTTTTTT.

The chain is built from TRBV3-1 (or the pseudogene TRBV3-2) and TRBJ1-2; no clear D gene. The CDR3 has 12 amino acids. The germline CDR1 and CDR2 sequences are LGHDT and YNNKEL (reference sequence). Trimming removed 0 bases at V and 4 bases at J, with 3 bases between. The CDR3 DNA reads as TGTGCCAGCAGCCAAGATAGCTATGGCTACACCTTC. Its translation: CASSQDSYGYTF.

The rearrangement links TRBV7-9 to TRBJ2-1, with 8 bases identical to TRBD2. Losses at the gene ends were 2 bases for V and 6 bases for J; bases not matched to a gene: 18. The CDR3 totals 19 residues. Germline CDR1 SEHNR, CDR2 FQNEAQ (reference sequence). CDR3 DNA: TGTGCCAGCAGCTTAATGGGACTAGGGACCCTCCTCCATGGCAATGAGCAGTTCTTC. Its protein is CASSLMGLGTLLHGNEQFF.

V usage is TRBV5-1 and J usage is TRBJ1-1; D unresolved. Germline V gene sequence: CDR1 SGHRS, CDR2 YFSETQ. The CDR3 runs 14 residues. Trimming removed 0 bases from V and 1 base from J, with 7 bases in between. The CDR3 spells CASSLDLPNTEAFF. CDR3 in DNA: TGCGCCAGCAGCTTGGATCTTCCGAACACTGAAGCTTTCTTT.

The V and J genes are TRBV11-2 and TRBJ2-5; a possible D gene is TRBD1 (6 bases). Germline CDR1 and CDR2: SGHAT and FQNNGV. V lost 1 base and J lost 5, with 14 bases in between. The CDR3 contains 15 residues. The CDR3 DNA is TGTGCCAGCAGCTTAGGGGACACATGGGGGGAGACCCAGTACTTC. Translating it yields CASSLGDTWGETQYF.

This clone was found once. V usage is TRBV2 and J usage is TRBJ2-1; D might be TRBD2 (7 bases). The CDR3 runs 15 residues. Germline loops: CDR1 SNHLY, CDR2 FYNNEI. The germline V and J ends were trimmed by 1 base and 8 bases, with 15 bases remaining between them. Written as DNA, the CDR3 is TGTGCCAGCAGTGAAGTGAAAGGGAGGGGGGATGAGCAGTTCTTC. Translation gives CASSEVKGRGDEQFF. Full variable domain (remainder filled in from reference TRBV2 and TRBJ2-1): EPEVTQTPSHQVTQMGQEVILRCVPISNHLYFYWYRQILGQKVEFLVSFYNNEISEKSEIFDDQFSVERPDGSNFTLKIRSTKLEDSAMYFCASSEVKGRGDEQFFGPGTRLTVL.

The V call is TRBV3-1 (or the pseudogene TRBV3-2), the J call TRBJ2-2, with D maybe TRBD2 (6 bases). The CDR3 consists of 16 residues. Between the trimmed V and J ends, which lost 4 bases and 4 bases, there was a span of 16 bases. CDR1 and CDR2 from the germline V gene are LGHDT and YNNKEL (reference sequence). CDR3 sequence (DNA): TGTGCCAGCAGCCCCCTGCGGGGCGATGGCACCGGGGAGCTGTTTTTT. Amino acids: CASSPLRGDGTGELFF.

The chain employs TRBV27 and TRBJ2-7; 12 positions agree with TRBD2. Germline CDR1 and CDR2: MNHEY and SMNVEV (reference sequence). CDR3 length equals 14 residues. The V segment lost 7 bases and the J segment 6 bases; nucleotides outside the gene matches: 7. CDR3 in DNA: TGTGCCAGCACCCACACTAGCGGGAGGTCCGAGCAGTACTTC. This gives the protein CASTHTSGRSEQYF.

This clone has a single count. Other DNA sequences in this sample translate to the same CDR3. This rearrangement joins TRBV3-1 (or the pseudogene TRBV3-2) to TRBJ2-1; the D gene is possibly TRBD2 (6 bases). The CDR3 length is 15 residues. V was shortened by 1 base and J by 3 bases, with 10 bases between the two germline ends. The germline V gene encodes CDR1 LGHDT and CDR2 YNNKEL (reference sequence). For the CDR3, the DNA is TGTGCCAGCAGCCAAGTTGCGGGACTCTACAATGAGCAGTTCTTC. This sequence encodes CASSQVAGLYNEQFF.

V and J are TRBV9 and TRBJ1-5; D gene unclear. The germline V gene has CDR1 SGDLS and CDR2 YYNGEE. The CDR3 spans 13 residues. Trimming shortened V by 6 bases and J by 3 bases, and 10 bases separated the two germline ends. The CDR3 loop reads CASNADTNQPQHF. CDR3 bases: TGTGCCAGCAATGCAGACACCAATCAGCCCCAGCATTTT.

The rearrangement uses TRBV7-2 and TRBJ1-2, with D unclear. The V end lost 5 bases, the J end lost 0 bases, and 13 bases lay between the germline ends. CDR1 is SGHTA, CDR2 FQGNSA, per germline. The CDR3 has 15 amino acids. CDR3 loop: CASSPTTLANYGYTF. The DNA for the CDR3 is TGTGCCAGCAGCCCGACGACTCTCGCTAACTATGGCTACACCTTC.

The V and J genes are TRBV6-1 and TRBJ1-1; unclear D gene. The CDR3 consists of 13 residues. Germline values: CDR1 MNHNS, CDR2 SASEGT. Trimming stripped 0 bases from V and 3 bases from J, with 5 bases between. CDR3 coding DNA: TGTGCCAGCAGTGAAGCGAGGTACACTGAAGCTTTCTTT. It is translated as CASSEARYTEAFF.

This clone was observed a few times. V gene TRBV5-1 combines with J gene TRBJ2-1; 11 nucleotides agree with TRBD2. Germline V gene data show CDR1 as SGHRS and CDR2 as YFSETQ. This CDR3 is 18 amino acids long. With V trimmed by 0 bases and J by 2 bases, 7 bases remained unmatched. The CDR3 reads CASSLARGLAATYNEQFF. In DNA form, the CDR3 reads TGCGCCAGCAGCTTGGCCAGGGGACTAGCGGCCACCTACAATGAGCAGTTCTTC.

CDR3 loop: CASRKPGHDGYTF. The CDR3 DNA reads TGTGCCAGCAGGAAACCGGGACATGATGGCTACACCTTC. This sequence joins TRBV6-5 and TRBJ1-2, with D possibly TRBD1 on 6 matching bases. Trimming took 6 bases from V and 6 from J, leaving 14 bases between them. The CDR3 totals 13 residues. The germline V gene encodes CDR1 MNHEY and CDR2 SVGAGI.

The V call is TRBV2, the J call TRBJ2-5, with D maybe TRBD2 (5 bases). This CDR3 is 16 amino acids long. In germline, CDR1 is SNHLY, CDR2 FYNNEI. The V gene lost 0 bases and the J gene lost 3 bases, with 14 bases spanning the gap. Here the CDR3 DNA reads TGTGCCAGCAGTGAAGCGCCACGGGAAAACGAAGAGACCCAGTACTTC. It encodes CASSEAPRENEETQYF.

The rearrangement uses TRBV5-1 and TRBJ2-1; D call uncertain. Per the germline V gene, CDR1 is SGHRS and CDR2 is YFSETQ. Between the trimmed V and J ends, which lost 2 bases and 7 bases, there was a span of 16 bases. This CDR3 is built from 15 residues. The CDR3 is CASSFTGPFGNEQFF. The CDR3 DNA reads TGCGCCAGCAGCTTCACGGGTCCTTTCGGGAATGAGCAGTTCTTC.

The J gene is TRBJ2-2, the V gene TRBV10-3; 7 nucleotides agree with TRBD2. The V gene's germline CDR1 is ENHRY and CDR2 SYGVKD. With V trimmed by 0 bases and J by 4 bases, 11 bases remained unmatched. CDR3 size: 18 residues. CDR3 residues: CAISESHGGLTLTGELFF. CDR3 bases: TGTGCCATCAGTGAGTCCCACGGGGGACTAACCCTCACCGGGGAGCTGTTTTTT.

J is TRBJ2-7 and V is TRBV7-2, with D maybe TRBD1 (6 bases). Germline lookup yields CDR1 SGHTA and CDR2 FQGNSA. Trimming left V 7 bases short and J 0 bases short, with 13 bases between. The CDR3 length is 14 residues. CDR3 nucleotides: TGTGCCAGCACCCCGGACAGTTTCTCCTACGAGCAGTACTTC. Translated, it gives CASTPDSFSYEQYF.

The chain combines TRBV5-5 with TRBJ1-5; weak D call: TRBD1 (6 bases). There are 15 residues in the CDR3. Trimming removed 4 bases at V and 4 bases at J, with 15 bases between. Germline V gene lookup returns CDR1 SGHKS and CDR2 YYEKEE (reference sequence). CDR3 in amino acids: CASSRQVGGNQPQHF. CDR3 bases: TGTGCCAGCAGCCGACAGGTCGGGGGGAATCAGCCCCAGCATTTT.

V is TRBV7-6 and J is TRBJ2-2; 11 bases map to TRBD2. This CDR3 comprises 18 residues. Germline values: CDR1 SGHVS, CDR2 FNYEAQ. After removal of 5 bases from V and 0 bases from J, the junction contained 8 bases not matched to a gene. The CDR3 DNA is TGTGCCAGCAGCAGAAACTTAGCGGGAGGGGCGAACACCGGGGAGCTGTTTTTT. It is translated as CASSRNLAGGANTGELFF.